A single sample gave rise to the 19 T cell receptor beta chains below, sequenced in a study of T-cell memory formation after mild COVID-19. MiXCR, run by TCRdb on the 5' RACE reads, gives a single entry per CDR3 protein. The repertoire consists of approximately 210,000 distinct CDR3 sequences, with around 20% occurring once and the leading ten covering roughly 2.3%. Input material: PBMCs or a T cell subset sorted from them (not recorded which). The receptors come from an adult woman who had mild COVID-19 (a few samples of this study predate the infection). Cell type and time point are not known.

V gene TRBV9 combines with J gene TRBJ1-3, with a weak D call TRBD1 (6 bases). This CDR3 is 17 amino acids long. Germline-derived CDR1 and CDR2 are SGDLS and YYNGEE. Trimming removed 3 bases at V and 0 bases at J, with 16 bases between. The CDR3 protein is CASSASPGQSSGNTIYF. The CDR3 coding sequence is TGTGCCAGCAGCGCCTCACCTGGACAGTCCTCTGGAAACACCATATATTTT.

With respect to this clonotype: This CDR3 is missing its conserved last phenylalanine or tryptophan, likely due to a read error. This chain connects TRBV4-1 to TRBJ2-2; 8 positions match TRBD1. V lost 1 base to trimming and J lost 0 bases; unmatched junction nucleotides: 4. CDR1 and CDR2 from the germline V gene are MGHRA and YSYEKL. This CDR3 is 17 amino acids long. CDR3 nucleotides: TGCGCCAGCAGCCAAGGTCGACAGGGGCCGAACACCGGGGAGCTGTTTTTG. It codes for CASSQGRQGPNTGELFL.

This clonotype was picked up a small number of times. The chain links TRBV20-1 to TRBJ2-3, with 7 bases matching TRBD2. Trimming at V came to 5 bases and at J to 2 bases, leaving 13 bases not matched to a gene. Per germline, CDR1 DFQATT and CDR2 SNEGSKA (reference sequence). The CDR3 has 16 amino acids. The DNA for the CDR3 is TGCAGTGCTCCCGGCCGGGGGAGGGTGCTCACAGATACGCAGTATTTT. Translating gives CSAPGRGRVLTDTQYF.

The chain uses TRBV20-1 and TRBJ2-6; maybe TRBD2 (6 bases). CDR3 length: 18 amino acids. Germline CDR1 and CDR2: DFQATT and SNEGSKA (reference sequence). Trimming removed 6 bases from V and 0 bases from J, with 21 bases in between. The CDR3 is CSALPPSGTHSGANVLTF. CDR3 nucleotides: TGCAGTGCGCTACCACCCTCGGGGACTCACTCTGGGGCCAACGTCCTGACTTTC.

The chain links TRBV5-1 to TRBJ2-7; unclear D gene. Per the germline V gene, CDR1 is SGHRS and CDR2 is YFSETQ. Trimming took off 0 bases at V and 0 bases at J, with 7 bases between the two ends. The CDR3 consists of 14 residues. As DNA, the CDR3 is TGCGCCAGCAGCTTGGTGGTTGACTCCTACGAGCAGTACTTC. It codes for CASSLVVDSYEQYF.

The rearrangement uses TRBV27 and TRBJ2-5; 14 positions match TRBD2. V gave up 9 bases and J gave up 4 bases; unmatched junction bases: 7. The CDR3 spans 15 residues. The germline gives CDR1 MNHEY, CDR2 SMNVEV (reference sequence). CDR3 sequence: CASGLAGGRTETQYF. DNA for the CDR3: TGTGCCAGTGGACTAGCGGGGGGAAGGACAGAGACCCAGTACTTC.

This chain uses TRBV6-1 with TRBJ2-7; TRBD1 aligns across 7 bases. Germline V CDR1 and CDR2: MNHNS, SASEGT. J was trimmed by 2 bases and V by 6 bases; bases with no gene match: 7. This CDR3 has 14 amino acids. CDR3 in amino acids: CASSLTGITYEQYF. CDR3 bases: TGTGCCAGCAGCCTGACAGGGATAACCTACGAGCAGTACTTC.

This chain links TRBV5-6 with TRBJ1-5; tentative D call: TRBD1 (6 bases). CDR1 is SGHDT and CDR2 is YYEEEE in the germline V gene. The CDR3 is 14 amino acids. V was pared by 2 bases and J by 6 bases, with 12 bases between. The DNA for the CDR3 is TGTGCCAGCAGCTTCCGGGGGCAAGGTCAGCCCCAGCATTTT. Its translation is CASSFRGQGQPQHF.

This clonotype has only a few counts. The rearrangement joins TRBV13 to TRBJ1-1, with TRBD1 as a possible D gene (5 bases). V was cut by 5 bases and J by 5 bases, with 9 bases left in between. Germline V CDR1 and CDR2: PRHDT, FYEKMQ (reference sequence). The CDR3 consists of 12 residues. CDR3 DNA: TGTGCCAGCAGCACCCGGGGGACTGAAGCTTTCTTT. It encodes CASSTRGTEAFF. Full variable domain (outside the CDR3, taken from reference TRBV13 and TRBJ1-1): AAGVIQSPRHLIKEKRETATLKCYPIPRHDTVYWYQQGPGQDPQFLISFYEKMQSDKGSIPDRFSAQQFSDYHSELNMSSLELGDSALYFCASSTRGTEAFFGQGTRLTVV.

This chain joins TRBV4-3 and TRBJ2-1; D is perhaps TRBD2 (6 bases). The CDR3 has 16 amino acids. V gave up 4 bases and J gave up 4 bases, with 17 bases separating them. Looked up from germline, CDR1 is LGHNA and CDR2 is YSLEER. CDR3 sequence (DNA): TGCGCCAGCAGCCTTATGGAGGGGCCGTCGTACAATGAGCAGTTCTTC. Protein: CASSLMEGPSYNEQFF.

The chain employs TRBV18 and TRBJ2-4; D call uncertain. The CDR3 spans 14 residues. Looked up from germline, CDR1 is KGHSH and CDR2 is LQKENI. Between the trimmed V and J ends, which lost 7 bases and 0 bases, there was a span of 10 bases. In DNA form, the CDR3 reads TGTGCCAGCTTACCGGCAGGAGCCAAAAACATTCAGTACTTC. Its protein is CASLPAGAKNIQYF.

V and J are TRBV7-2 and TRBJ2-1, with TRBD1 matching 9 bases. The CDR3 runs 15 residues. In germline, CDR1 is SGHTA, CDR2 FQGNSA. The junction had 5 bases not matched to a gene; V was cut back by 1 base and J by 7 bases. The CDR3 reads CASSLGGTGRNEQFF. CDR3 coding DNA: TGTGCCAGCAGCTTAGGAGGGACAGGGAGGAATGAGCAGTTCTTC.

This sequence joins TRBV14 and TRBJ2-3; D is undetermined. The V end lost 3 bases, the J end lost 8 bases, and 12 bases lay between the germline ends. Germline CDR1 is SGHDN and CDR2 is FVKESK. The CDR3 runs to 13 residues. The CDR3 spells CASSQGAGGTQYF. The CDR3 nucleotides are TGTGCCAGCAGCCAGGGTGCAGGCGGTACGCAGTATTTT.

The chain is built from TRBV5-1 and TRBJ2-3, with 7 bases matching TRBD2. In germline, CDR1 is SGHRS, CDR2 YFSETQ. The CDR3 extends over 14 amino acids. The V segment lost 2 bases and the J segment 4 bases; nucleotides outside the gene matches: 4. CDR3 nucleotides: TGCGCCAGCAGCTTTAACGGACTAGCAGATACGCAGTATTTT. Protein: CASSFNGLADTQYF.

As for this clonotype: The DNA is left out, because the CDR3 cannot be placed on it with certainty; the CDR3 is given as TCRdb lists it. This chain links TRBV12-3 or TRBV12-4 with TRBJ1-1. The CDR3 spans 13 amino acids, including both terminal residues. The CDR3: CASILGFNTEAFF.

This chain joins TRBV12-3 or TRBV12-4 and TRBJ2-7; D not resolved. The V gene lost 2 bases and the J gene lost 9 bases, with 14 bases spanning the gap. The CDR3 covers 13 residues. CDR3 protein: CASSLSSGWGQYF. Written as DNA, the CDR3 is TGTGCCAGCAGTTTATCGAGTGGCTGGGGGCAGTACTTC.

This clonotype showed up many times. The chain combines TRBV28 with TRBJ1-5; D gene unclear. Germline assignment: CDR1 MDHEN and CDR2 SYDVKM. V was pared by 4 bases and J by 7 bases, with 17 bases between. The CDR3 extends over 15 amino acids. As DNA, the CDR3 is TGTGCCAGCAGTTCTCCATCGGGAGGGAAGCAGCCCCAGCATTTT. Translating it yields CASSSPSGGKQPQHF.

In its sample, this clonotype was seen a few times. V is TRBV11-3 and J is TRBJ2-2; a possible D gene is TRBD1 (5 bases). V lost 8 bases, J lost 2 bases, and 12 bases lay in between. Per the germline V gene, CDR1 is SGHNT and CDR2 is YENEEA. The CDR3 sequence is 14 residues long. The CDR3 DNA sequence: TGTGCCAGCGACCTCAGGGCTAACACCGGGGAGCTGTTTTTT. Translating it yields CASDLRANTGELFF.

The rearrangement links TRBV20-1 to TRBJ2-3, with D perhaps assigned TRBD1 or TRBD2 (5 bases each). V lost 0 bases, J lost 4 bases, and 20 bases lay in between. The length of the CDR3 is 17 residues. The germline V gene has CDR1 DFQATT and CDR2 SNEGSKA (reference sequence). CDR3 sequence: CSARDGDRGFSADTQYF. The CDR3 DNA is TGCAGTGCTAGAGATGGGGACCGTGGTTTTTCGGCAGATACGCAGTATTTT.